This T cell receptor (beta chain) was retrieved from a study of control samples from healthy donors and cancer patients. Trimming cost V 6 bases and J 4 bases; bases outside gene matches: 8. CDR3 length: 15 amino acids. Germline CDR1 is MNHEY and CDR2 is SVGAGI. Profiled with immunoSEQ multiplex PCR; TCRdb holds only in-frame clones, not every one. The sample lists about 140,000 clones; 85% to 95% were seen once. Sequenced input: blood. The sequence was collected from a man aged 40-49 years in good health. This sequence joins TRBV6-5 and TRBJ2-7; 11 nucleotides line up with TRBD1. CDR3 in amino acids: CASSKGGQGEYEQYF. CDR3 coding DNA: TGTGCCAGCAGCAAAGGGGGACAGGGGGAGTACGAGCAGTACTTC.